These T cell receptor beta chains were read from a single sample in a study of blood T cells in healthy people across ages. Each CDR3 protein gets one entry after TCRdb re-called the 5' RACE reads with MiXCR. The sample comprises 600,000 to 850,000 distinct CDR3 sequences, 20% to 25% of which are singletons, and 9.4% rests with the top ten. This sample also appeared in a second study, on T cells of mothers and their children.

Material: blood. These receptors came from a boy aged 10-17 years in good health. The conserved cysteine and the conserved F or W are not part of the CDR3 here. Expanded clones are given a class, and other clones once, few, many or no size at all.

v_gene: TRBV5-1
len: 15
abundance: NA
j_gene: NA
CDR3aa: ASSQDLWTSGNNEQF

v_gene: TRBV29-1
len: 9
abundance: NA
j_gene: NA
CDR3aa: SVEVSGEQF

v_gene: TRBV14
len: 13
abundance: NA
j_gene: TRBJ1-3
CDR3aa: ASSQSAFSGNTIY

v_gene: TRBV12-3/TRBV12-4
len: 12
abundance: many
j_gene: TRBJ2-5
CDR3aa: ASSLGLGTETQY

v_gene: TRBV4-1
len: 14
abundance: few
j_gene: TRBJ2-4
CDR3aa: ASSHVLGAGSNIQY

v_gene: TRBV6-5
len: 13
abundance: few
j_gene: TRBJ2-1
CDR3aa: ASSYSSSVYNEQF

v_gene: TRBV11-2
len: 13
abundance: NA
j_gene: NA
CDR3aa: ASSFGSGGHYEQY

v_gene: TRBV29-1
len: 13
abundance: NA
j_gene: TRBJ2-3
CDR3aa: SAETDRVRPDTQY

v_gene: TRBV6-1
len: 11
abundance: few
j_gene: TRBJ1-1
CDR3aa: ASSRSGSTEAF

v_gene: TRBV20-1
len: 10
abundance: few
j_gene: TRBJ2-5
CDR3aa: SAKGWSETQY

v_gene: TRBV29-1
len: 12
abundance: NA
j_gene: TRBJ2-2
CDR3aa: SVPGTYNTGELF

v_gene: TRBV6-6
len: 14
abundance: NA
j_gene: TRBJ2-3
CDR3aa: ASTIGRGALTDTQY

v_gene: TRBV5-1
len: 13
abundance: NA
j_gene: TRBJ2-1
CDR3aa: ASSGLAGGNNEQF

v_gene: TRBV6-2/TRBV6-3
len: 12
abundance: NA
j_gene: TRBJ2-7
CDR3aa: ATHGTSGSDEQY

v_gene: TRBV6-5
len: 12
abundance: few
j_gene: TRBJ2-7
CDR3aa: ASSYSGEPYEQY

v_gene: TRBV7-2
len: 14
abundance: few
j_gene: TRBJ2-3
CDR3aa: ASSRRTSGGADTQY

v_gene: TRBV6-6
len: 9
abundance: NA
j_gene: TRBJ2-3
CDR3aa: ASSSVNTQY

v_gene: TRBV12-3/TRBV12-4
len: 12
abundance: NA
j_gene: TRBJ1-6
CDR3aa: ASRGTGINSPLH

v_gene: TRBV7-3
len: 15
abundance: few
j_gene: TRBJ2-1
CDR3aa: ASSLLSGRALANEQF

v_gene: TRBV10-3
len: 10
abundance: NA
j_gene: TRBJ1-3
CDR3aa: AITSSGNTIY

v_gene: TRBV20-1
len: 8
abundance: NA
j_gene: TRBJ1-1
CDR3aa: SAPGQEAF

v_gene: TRBV7-9
len: 12
abundance: NA
j_gene: TRBJ2-7
CDR3aa: ASSPGETGHEQY

v_gene: TRBV18
len: 14
abundance: few
j_gene: TRBJ2-4
CDR3aa: ASSSTPDRAKNIQY

v_gene: TRBV28
len: 18
abundance: NA
j_gene: TRBJ2-1
CDR3aa: ASSFPWLSGGNSSYNEQF

v_gene: TRBV12-3/TRBV12-4
len: 14
abundance: NA
j_gene: TRBJ2-7
CDR3aa: ASSLYRDRGSYEQY

v_gene: TRBV4-1
len: 12
abundance: few
j_gene: TRBJ2-7
CDR3aa: ASSQRIGSYEQY

v_gene: TRBV27
len: 11
abundance: once
j_gene: TRBJ1-1
CDR3aa: ASGLGLNTEAF

v_gene: TRBV2
len: 13
abundance: few
j_gene: TRBJ2-7
CDR3aa: ASSEAVRLAYEQY

v_gene: TRBV5-5
len: 14
abundance: NA
j_gene: TRBJ2-3
CDR3aa: ASSLGGGWLTDTQY

v_gene: TRBV5-1
len: 14
abundance: NA
j_gene: TRBJ1-2
CDR3aa: ASSSFPGQGVYGYT

v_gene: TRBV29-1
len: 11
abundance: NA
j_gene: TRBJ1-1
CDR3aa: SVDGQVNTEAF

v_gene: TRBV20-1
len: 12
abundance: NA
j_gene: TRBJ1-2
CDR3aa: SARDELTGSGYT

v_gene: TRBV3-1
len: 14
abundance: few
j_gene: TRBJ2-1
CDR3aa: ASSQDGAGPYNEQF

v_gene: TRBV7-2
len: 10
abundance: few
j_gene: TRBJ2-5
CDR3aa: ASSLGLTGKF

v_gene: TRBV29-1
len: 13
abundance: few
j_gene: TRBJ2-1
CDR3aa: SVGTGTGKNNEQF

v_gene: TRBV24-1
len: 12
abundance: NA
j_gene: TRBJ2-1
CDR3aa: ATGSGTGYNEQF

v_gene: TRBV20-1
len: 13
abundance: few
j_gene: TRBJ2-1
CDR3aa: SANKAGGSYNEQF

v_gene: TRBV3-1
len: 12
abundance: few
j_gene: TRBJ2-5
CDR3aa: ASSQDHWSGPSF

v_gene: TRBV9
len: 13
abundance: NA
j_gene: TRBJ1-5
CDR3aa: ASSVGQGINQPQH

v_gene: TRBV27
len: 11
abundance: many
j_gene: TRBJ1-1
CDR3aa: ASSPTANTEAF

v_gene: TRBV20-1
len: 12
abundance: NA
j_gene: TRBJ2-1
CDR3aa: SASQAGGIREQF

v_gene: TRBV20-1
len: 11
abundance: NA
j_gene: TRBJ2-5
CDR3aa: SATRQPSYERY

v_gene: TRBV29-1
len: 9
abundance: few
j_gene: TRBJ2-5
CDR3aa: SVEDLETQY

v_gene: TRBV28
len: 13
abundance: NA
j_gene: TRBJ2-7
CDR3aa: ASSLAGAGTLEQY

v_gene: TRBV11-2
len: 12
abundance: NA
j_gene: TRBJ2-1
CDR3aa: ASSATPTYNEQF

v_gene: TRBV7-9
len: 14
abundance: NA
j_gene: TRBJ2-7
CDR3aa: ASSLNNLFGQYEQY

v_gene: TRBV28
len: 10
abundance: NA
j_gene: TRBJ1-2
CDR3aa: ASSLWQYGYT